Listed below are T cell receptor beta chains from one sample, sequenced in a study of patients and donors after allogeneic stem cell transplantation. TCRdb re-analysed the RT-PCR reads in MiXCR, keeping a single row per CDR3 protein. The sample records more than 75,000 distinct CDR3 sequences, about 5% being singletons. Sequenced sample: blood, either unsorted or a sorted T cell fraction (not recorded which). These receptor sequences come from a human donor who was either an allogeneic HSCT recipient or a stem cell or donor lymphocyte infusion donor (not recorded which). It is not recorded whose cells these are; they may come from a transplant donor. Both conserved end residues are part of each CDR3. A D gene is named only where the DNA matches it firmly. Expanded clones are given a class, and other clones once, few, many or no size at all.

CDR3 protein	CDR3 DNA	clone size	V gene	CDR3 length	J gene	D gene
CSVGGVGGLNTEAFF	TGCAGCGTTGGTGGGGTGGGGGGCCTGAACACTGAAGCTTTCTTT	many	TRBV29-1	15	TRBJ1-1	.
CASSSGGDEQFF	TGTGCCAGCAGCTCCGGGGGTGATGAGCAGTTCTTC	few	TRBV11-3	12	TRBJ2-1	.
CASSLGQGSPYNEQFF	TGTGCCAGCAGCTTGGGGCAGGGTTCCCCCTACAATGAGCAGTTCTTC	.	TRBV5-4	16	TRBJ2-1	.
CASSPTGNVQQYF	TGTGCCAGTAGTCCTACGGGAAACGTGCAGCAGTACTTC	few	TRBV19	13	TRBJ2-7	.
CASSLRTGETQYF	TGCGCCAGCAGCTTGAGGACAGGGGAGACCCAGTACTTC	many	TRBV5-1	13	TRBJ2-5	TRBD1
CSARDLELEAFF	TGCAGTGCTAGAGATCTGGAACTTGAAGCTTTCTTT	many	TRBV20-1	12	TRBJ1-1	.
CASSEGLAGSTDTQYF	TGTGCCAGCAGTGAGGGACTAGCGGGGAGCACAGATACGCAGTATTTT	few	TRBV25-1	16	TRBJ2-3	TRBD2
CSAPGLAGSYNEQFF	TGCAGTGCCCCGGGGCTAGCGGGTTCCTACAATGAGCAGTTCTTC	few	TRBV20-1	15	TRBJ2-1	TRBD2
CAWSVKGGTGELFF	TGTGCCTGGAGTGTTAAAGGGGGCACCGGGGAGCTGTTTTTT	many	TRBV30	14	TRBJ2-2	.
CSVVFGTGVSGYGYTF	TGCAGCGTTGTTTTTGGGACAGGGGTCTCAGGCTATGGCTACACCTTC	many	TRBV29-1	16	TRBJ1-2	TRBD1
CASSLGLAGPQGTQYF	TGTGCCAGCAGCCTGGGACTAGCGGGACCACAAGGGACCCAGTACTTC	few	TRBV7-6	16	TRBJ2-5	TRBD2
CASSPTTTLEDTEAFF	TGTGCCAGCTCACCTACCACTACGCTTGAGGACACTGAAGCTTTCTTT	many	TRBV18	16	TRBJ1-1	.
CASSFGHNLRANEKLFF	TGTGCCAGCAGCTTCGGACACAACCTTAGGGCTAATGAAAAACTGTTTTTT	few	TRBV7-2	17	TRBJ1-4	.
CATQGQASGKLFF	TGTGCCACCCAAGGACAGGCTAGTGGAAAACTGTTTTTT	many	TRBV28	13	TRBJ1-4	TRBD1
CASEGSLANEKLFF	TGTGCCAGCGAGGGTTCGTTGGCTAATGAAAAACTGTTTTTT	many	TRBV28	14	TRBJ1-4	.
CATSRDTGGVGAFF	TGTGCCACCAGCAGAGATACGGGGGGGGTTGGAGCTTTCTTT	.	TRBV15	14	TRBJ1-1	.
CSVVGGRSTDTQYF	TGCAGCGTTGTCGGCGGGAGGTCCACAGATACGCAGTATTTT	many	TRBV29-1	14	TRBJ2-3	TRBD2